This is a list of T cell receptor beta chains from one sample in a study of regulatory T cells in long-lasting Graves disease. A single record per CDR3 protein comes from TCRdb applying MiXCR to the multiplex PCR reads. Of roughly 320,000 distinct CDR3 sequences listed, around 15% are singletons. These data are also associated with another study on T cells in Graves' hyperthyroidism and ophthalmopathy.

The sample in question was peripheral blood mononuclear cells (PBMCs), obtained at new diagnosis, from a patient treated with antithyroid drugs. The source is a man aged 40-50 years with Graves disease. The CDR3 runs from the conserved cysteine through the conserved F or W. Each record gives: clone size, D gene, J gene, V gene, CDR3 DNA, CDR3 protein. A D gene is named only where the DNA matches it firmly. Clone size is shown for a subset of rows, as once, few, many or a class of expanded clone.

clone size: NA; D gene: TRBD2; J gene: TRBJ2-1; V gene: TRBV13; CDR3 DNA: TGTGCCAGCAGCCGCTGGGTAGCGGGAGGAGATGGCAATGAGCAGTTCTTC; CDR3 protein: CASSRWVAGGDGNEQFF
clone size: few; D gene: NA; J gene: TRBJ2-1; V gene: TRBV7-9; CDR3 DNA: TGTGCCAGCAGCTCCATGGCCCGGGACCCCTTGGAGCAGTTCTTC; CDR3 protein: CASSSMARDPLEQFF
clone size: many; D gene: NA; J gene: TRBJ2-7; V gene: TRBV11-2; CDR3 DNA: TGTGCCAGCAGCCAGGGTGGGTTGGAGCAGTACTTC; CDR3 protein: CASSQGGLEQYF
clone size: few; D gene: TRBD1; J gene: TRBJ1-1; V gene: TRBV29-1; CDR3 DNA: TGCAGCATGTTTACAGGGGAGGGCACTGAAGCTTTCTTT; CDR3 protein: CSMFTGEGTEAFF
clone size: NA; D gene: NA; J gene: TRBJ1-1; V gene: TRBV27; CDR3 DNA: TGTGCCAGCAGCCAAGTTAGGACAGACGGCACTGAAGCTTTCTTT; CDR3 protein: CASSQVRTDGTEAFF
clone size: few; D gene: NA; J gene: TRBJ1-5; V gene: TRBV29-1; CDR3 DNA: TGCAGCGTCGATGTAGGCGGTAGCAATCAGCCCCAGCATTTT; CDR3 protein: CSVDVGGSNQPQHF
clone size: NA; D gene: NA; J gene: TRBJ2-1; V gene: TRBV20-1; CDR3 DNA: TGCAGTGCTCTAGACAGAAGCTCCTACAATGAGCAGTTCTTC; CDR3 protein: CSALDRSSYNEQFF
clone size: few; D gene: NA; J gene: TRBJ2-6; V gene: TRBV5-1; CDR3 DNA: TGCGCCAGCACCCGGGTCGGTGGGGCCAACGTCCTGACTTTC; CDR3 protein: CASTRVGGANVLTF
clone size: NA; D gene: TRBD1; J gene: TRBJ2-1; V gene: TRBV7-9; CDR3 DNA: TGTGCCAGCAGCGCCTTCCTTGGGGGACAGGGATACAATGAGCAGTTCTTC; CDR3 protein: CASSAFLGGQGYNEQFF
clone size: many; D gene: NA; J gene: TRBJ2-1; V gene: TRBV5-1; CDR3 DNA: TGCGCCAGCAGCTTAGGGGTACGGATTAATGAGCAGTTCTTC; CDR3 protein: CASSLGVRINEQFF
clone size: NA; D gene: NA; J gene: TRBJ1-1; V gene: TRBV29-1; CDR3 DNA: TGCAGCGCAAGGAACACTGAAGCTTTCTTT; CDR3 protein: CSARNTEAFF
clone size: many; D gene: NA; J gene: TRBJ2-2; V gene: TRBV5-1; CDR3 DNA: TGCGCCAGCAGCTTGTCGGGACGAGGGTTAGCCGGGGAGCTGTTTTTT; CDR3 protein: CASSLSGRGLAGELFF
clone size: NA; D gene: TRBD1; J gene: TRBJ2-5; V gene: TRBV20-1; CDR3 DNA: TGCAGTGCTGCCCCTGGGACAGGGGGTCAAGAGACCCAGTACTTC; CDR3 protein: CSAAPGTGGQETQYF
clone size: few; D gene: NA; J gene: TRBJ2-6; V gene: TRBV9; CDR3 DNA: TGTGCCAGCAGCGAGACCTCTGGGGCCAACGTCCTGACTTTC; CDR3 protein: CASSETSGANVLTF
clone size: many; D gene: NA; J gene: TRBJ2-7; V gene: TRBV6-5; CDR3 DNA: TGTGCCAGCAGTTACTTTAGAGGTTACGAGCAGTACTTC; CDR3 protein: CASSYFRGYEQYF
clone size: few; D gene: NA; J gene: TRBJ1-2; V gene: TRBV7-9; CDR3 DNA: TGTGCCAGCAGCTCTGCGGCCAGTGTCTATGGCTACACCTTC; CDR3 protein: CASSSAASVYGYTF
clone size: NA; D gene: NA; J gene: TRBJ1-1; V gene: TRBV3-1; CDR3 DNA: TGTGCCAGCAGCCAAGCGGGGCACACTGAAGCTTTCTTT; CDR3 protein: CASSQAGHTEAFF